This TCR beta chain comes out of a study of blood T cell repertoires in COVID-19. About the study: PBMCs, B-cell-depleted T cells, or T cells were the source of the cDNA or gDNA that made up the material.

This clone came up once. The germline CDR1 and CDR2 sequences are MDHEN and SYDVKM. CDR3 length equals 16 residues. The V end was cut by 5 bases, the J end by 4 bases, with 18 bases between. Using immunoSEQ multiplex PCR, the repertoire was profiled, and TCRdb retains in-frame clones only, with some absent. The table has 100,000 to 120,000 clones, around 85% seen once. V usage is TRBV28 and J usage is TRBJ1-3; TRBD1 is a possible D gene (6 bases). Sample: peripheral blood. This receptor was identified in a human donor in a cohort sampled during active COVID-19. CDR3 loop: CASSLTRGIGGNTIYF. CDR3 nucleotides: TGTGCCAGCAGTCTAACCAGGGGTATTGGAGGAAACACCATATATTTT.